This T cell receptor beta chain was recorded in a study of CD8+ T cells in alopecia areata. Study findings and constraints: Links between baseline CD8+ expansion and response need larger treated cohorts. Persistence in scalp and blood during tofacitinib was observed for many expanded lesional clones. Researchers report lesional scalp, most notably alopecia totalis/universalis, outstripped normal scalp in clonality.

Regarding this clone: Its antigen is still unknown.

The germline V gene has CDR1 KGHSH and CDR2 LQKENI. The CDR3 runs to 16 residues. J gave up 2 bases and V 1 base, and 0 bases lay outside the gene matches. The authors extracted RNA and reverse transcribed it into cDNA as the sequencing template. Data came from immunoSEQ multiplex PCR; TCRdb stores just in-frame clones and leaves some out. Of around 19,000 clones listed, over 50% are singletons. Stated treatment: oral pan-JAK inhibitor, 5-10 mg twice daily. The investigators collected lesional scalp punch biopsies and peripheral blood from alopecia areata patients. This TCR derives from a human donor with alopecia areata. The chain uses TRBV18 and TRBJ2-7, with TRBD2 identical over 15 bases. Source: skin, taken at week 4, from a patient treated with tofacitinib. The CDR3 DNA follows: TGTGCCAGCTCACCACGGACTAGCGGGGGGGCCTACGAGCAGTACTTC. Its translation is CASSPRTSGGAYEQYF.